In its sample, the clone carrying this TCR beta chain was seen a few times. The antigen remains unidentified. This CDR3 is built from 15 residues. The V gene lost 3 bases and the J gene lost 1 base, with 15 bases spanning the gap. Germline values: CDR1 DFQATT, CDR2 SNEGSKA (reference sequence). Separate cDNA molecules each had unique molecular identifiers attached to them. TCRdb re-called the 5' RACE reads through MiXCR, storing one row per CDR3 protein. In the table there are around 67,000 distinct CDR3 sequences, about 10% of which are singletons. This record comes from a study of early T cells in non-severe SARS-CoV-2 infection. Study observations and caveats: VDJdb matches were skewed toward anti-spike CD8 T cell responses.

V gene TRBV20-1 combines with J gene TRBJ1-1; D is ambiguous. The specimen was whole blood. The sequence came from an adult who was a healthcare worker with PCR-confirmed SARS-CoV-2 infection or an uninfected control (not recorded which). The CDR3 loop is CSARLAVIQNTEAFF. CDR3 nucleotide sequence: TGCAGTGCTAGGTTAGCTGTAATTCAGAACACTGAAGCTTTCTTT.